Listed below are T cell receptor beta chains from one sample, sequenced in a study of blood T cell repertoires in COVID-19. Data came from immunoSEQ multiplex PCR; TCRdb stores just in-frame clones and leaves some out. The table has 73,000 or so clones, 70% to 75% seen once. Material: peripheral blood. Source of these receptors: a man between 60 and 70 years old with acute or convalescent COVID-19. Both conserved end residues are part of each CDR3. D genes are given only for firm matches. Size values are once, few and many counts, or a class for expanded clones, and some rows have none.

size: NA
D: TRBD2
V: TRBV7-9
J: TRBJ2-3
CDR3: CASSFSGGALDTQYF
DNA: TGTGCCAGCAGCTTTAGCGGGGGCGCGTTAGATACGCAGTATTTT

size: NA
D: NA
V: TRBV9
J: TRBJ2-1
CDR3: CASSVGLGFNNEQFF
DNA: TGTGCCAGCAGCGTAGGGCTAGGCTTCAACAATGAGCAGTTCTTC

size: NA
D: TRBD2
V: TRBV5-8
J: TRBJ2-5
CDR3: CASSLAGKHETQYF
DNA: TGTGCCAGCAGCTTAGCGGGGAAACACGAGACCCAGTACTTC

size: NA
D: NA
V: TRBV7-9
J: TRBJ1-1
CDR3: CASSRGGLNTEAFF
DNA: TGTGCCAGCAGCCGTGGGGGGTTGAACACTGAAGCTTTCTTT

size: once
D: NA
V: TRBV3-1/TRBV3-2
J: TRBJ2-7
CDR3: CASSENTAGYEQYF
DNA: TGTGCCAGCAGCGAAAATACAGCGGGCTACGAGCAGTACTTC

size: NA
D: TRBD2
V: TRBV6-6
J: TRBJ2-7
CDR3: CASRTSSGPFYEQYF
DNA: TGTGCCAGCAGAACCTCTAGCGGACCGTTCTACGAGCAGTACTTC

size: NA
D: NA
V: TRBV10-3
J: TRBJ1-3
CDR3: CAISAGSPSGNTIYF
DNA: TGTGCCATCAGTGCAGGTTCACCCTCTGGAAACACCATATATTTT

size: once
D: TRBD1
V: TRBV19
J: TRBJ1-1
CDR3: CASSRRQGIAAFF
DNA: TGTGCCAGTAGTAGGAGACAGGGAATAGCAGCTTTCTTT

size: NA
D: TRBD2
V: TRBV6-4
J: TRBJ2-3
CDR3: CASGLAGGDTQYF
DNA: TGTGCCAGCGGGCTAGCGGGAGGAGATACGCAGTATTTT

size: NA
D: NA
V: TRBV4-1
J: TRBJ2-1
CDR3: CASSQGAQGGGSYNEQFF
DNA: TGCGCCAGCAGCCAAGGCGCCCAGGGAGGCGGCTCCTACAATGAGCAGTTCTTC

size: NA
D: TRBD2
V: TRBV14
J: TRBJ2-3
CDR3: CASNGLAGGSDTQYF
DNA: TGTGCCAGCAACGGACTAGCGGGAGGGTCAGATACGCAGTATTTT

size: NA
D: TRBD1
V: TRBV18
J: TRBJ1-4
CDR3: CASSPSGGSGNEKLFF
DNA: TGTGCCAGCTCACCCTCAGGGGGTTCGGGTAATGAAAAACTGTTTTTT

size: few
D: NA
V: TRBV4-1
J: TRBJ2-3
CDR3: CASSQAGVIRDTQYF
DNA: TGCGCCAGCAGCCAAGCGGGGGTGATAAGAGATACGCAGTATTTT

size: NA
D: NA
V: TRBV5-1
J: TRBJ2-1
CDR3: CASSLVVDNPKFF
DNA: TGCGCCAGCAGCTTGGTGGTGGACAACCCGAAGTTCTTC

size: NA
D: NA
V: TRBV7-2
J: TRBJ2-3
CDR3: CASSPRRENTDTQYF
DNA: TGTGCCAGCAGCCCCAGGAGGGAGAACACAGATACGCAGTATTTT

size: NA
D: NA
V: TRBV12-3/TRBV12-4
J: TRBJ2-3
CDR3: CASSLADTQYF
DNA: TGTGCCAGCAGCCTAGCGGATACGCAGTATTTT

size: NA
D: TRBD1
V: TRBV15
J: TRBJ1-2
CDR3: CATSREHLRDRDYGYTF
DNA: TGTGCCACCAGCAGGGAGCATCTCCGGGACAGAGACTATGGCTACACCTTC

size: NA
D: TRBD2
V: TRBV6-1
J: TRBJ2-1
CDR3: CASSDLPSTSGSYNEQFF
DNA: TGTGCCAGCAGTGACCTCCCCTCCACTAGCGGATCCTACAATGAGCAGTTCTTC

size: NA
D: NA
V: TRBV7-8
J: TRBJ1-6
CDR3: CASSLSQRRDRNSPLHF
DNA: TGTGCCAGCAGCTTAAGTCAAAGGAGGGACCGGAATTCACCCCTCCACTTT

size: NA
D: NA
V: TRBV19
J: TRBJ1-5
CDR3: CASSIRETGNQPQHF
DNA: TGTGCCAGTAGTATTAGGGAGACGGGCAATCAGCCCCAGCATTTT